This TCR beta chain comes out of a study of cytomegalovirus exposure and HLA in healthy donors. Germline loops: CDR1 SGHVS, CDR2 FQNEAQ. V lost 5 bases to trimming and J lost 7 bases, with 9 bases between them. The CDR3 runs to 11 residues. Use of 60 Vbeta and 13 Jbeta primers characterized the PCR. As processed by the authors: The count from a later analysis was tens of millions of unique TCR beta chains, 9.5 million to 11 million of them shared. Method: immunoSEQ multiplex PCR; TCRdb's copy keeps in-frame clones and lacks some. V, J and clone size are those of that table, while D and trimming were read from the DNA. The data hold about 130,000 clones, with roughly three quarters observed a single time. Whole-study findings and limits: One cluster of highly shared sequence variants probably arose as a sequencing artifact. A previous analysis found most TCR beta V segments productive roughly 90% or roughly 30% of the time. Among TCR beta chains of equal frequency, HLA-associated ones were more clonally expanded in a later analysis.

Note on this clone: Its specificity is not known.

The chain employs TRBV7-8 and TRBJ2-7; D may be TRBD2 (6 bases). The receptor comes from a man aged 25-45 years in good health and CMV-seropositive. The specimen sequenced was PBMCs. CDR3 loop: CASSPEGEQYF. The CDR3 region has the DNA TGTGCCAGCAGCCCGGAGGGGGAGCAGTACTTC.